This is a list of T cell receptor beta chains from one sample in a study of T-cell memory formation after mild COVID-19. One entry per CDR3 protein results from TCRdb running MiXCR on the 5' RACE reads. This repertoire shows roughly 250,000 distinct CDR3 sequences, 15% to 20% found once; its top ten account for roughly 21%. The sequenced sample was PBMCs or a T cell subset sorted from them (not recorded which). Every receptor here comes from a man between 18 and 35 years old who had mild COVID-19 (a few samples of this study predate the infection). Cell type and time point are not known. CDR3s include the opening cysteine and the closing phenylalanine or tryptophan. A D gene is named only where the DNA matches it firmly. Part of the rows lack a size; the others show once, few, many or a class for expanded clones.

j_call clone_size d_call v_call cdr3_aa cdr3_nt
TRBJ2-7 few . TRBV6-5 CASSYSGLVPYEQYF TGTGCCAGCAGTTACTCGGGGTTAGTCCCCTACGAGCAGTACTTC
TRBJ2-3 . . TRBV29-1 CSVAPQTSTDTQYF TGCAGCGTTGCCCCGCAGACTAGCACAGATACGCAGTATTTT
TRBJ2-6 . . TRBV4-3 CASSQDRSGLGANVLTF TGCGCCAGCAGCCAGGACCGATCGGGGTTAGGGGCCAACGTCCTGACTTTC
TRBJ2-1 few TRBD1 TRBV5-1 CASSRQTGEWDSYNEQFF TGCGCCAGCAGCCGTCAAACAGGGGAATGGGACTCCTACAATGAGCAGTTCTTC
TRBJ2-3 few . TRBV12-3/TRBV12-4 CASSLDSRASTDTQYF TGTGCCAGCAGTTTGGACTCACGCGCTAGCACAGATACGCAGTATTTT
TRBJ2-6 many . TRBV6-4 CASSQNSGANVLTF TGTGCCAGCAGTCAAAACTCTGGGGCCAACGTCCTGACTTTC
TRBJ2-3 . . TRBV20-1 CSARDIRGSTDTQYF TGCAGTGCTAGAGATATCCGGGGGAGCACAGATACGCAGTATTTT
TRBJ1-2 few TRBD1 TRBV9 CASSFRDREDYGYTF TGTGCCAGCAGCTTCCGGGACAGGGAGGACTATGGCTACACCTTC
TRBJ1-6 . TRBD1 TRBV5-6 CASSLGTVHSPLHF TGTGCCAGCAGCTTAGGGACAGTTCATTCACCCCTCCACTTT
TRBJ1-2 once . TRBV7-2 CASSLRTVGLSYGYTF TGTGCCAGCAGCTTAAGGACAGTAGGGTTGTCCTATGGCTACACCTTC
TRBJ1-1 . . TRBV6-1 CASSESPGRNTEAFF TGTGCCAGCAGTGAATCTCCGGGAAGGAACACTGAAGCTTTCTTT
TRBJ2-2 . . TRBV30 CAWSEASNTGELFF TGTGCCTGGAGTGAGGCCTCGAACACCGGGGAGCTGTTTTTT
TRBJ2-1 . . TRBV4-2 CASSPGPGDDEQFF TGTGCCAGCAGCCCTGGACCCGGGGATGATGAGCAGTTCTTC
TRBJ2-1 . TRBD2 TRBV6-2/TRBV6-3 CAVRGLVVGEQFF TGTGCCGTCAGGGGACTAGTGGTGGGTGAGCAGTTCTTC
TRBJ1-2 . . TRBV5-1 CASSWDGPNYGYTF TGCGCCAGCAGCTGGGACGGCCCTAACTATGGCTACACCTTC